This T cell receptor (beta chain) was sequenced for a study of cytotoxic CD8 clonotypes in ibrutinib-treated CLL. The V gene's germline CDR1 is SEHNR and CDR2 FQNEAQ (reference sequence). The CDR3 covers 13 residues. Deletions cut 7 bases from V and 7 bases from J, with 16 bases between. Method: immunoSEQ multiplex PCR; TCRdb's copy keeps in-frame clones and lacks some. This table holds about 39,000 clones, roughly 65% found once. This TCR derives from a human donor with chronic lymphocytic leukemia. V is TRBV7-9 and J is TRBJ1-2; unclear D gene. This sample comprised PBMCs, obtained at disease progression, from a patient treated with ibrutinib. CDR3 coding DNA: TGTGCCAGCACCCCGGAAGGAATATTTGGCTACACCTTC. It yields the protein CASTPEGIFGYTF.